Presented here are 5 T cell receptor beta chains from one specimen sequenced in a study of cytomegalovirus exposure and HLA in healthy donors. Primers: 60 Vbeta forward and 13 Jbeta reverse. Clones were read by immunoSEQ multiplex PCR, and TCRdb kept only the in-frame ones, dropping some. The table includes about 120,000 clones, around 80% detected once. The sequenced material came from PBMCs. Receptors originate from a man aged 25 to 40 in good health and CMV-seronegative.

This clone was found once. The chain employs TRBV19 and TRBJ2-7; D perhaps matches TRBD2 (5 bases). Germline V gene sequence: CDR1 LNHDA, CDR2 SQIVND (reference sequence). The CDR3 covers 13 residues. The V and J ends lost 5 bases and 4 bases respectively, with 12 bases between them. The CDR3 spells CASSPAGGYEQYF. The CDR3 DNA follows: TGTGCCAGTAGTCCGGCGGGTGGATACGAGCAGTACTTC.

V gene TRBV25-1 combines with J gene TRBJ1-5, with unresolved D. This CDR3 is 13 amino acids long. Germline CDR1 is MGHDK and CDR2 is SYGVNS. V lost 9 bases and J 0 bases, leaving 9 bases between the germline ends. CDR3 amino acids: CARPSNSNQPQHF. CDR3 nucleotide sequence: TGTGCCAGACCCTCTAATAGCAATCAGCCCCAGCATTTT.

This clone was counted between two and nine times. The chain carries TRBV14 and TRBJ2-1; 9 nucleotides match TRBD1. Germline CDR1 reads SGHDN; CDR2 reads FVKESK. This CDR3 comprises 14 residues. Trimming at V came to 3 bases and at J to 8 bases, leaving 5 bases not matched to a gene. The CDR3, as DNA: TGTGCCAGCAGCCATGGGACAGGGAGACATGAGCAGTTCTTC. Protein product: CASSHGTGRHEQFF.

This rearrangement joins TRBV7-9 to TRBJ2-5; 7 nucleotides agree with TRBD1. The last part of the DNA fits TRBJ2-7 better; the J call may be wrong. Germline lookup yields CDR1 SEHNR and CDR2 FQNEAQ (reference sequence). CDR3 length: 14 amino acids. DNA of the CDR3: TGTGCCAGCAGCCTGACAGGGACCACATACGAGCAGTACTTC. This gives the protein CASSLTGTTYEQYF.

The rearrangement joins TRBV28 to TRBJ1-5; a possible D gene is TRBD1 (6 bases). This CDR3 has 12 residues. Germline lookup yields CDR1 MDHEN and CDR2 SYDVKM. V shed 3 bases and J shed 7 bases, with 7 bases lying between them. In DNA form, the CDR3 reads TGTGCCAGCAGTTTCACAGGGCAGCCCCAGCATTTT. It specifies CASSFTGQPQHF.